Shown below are 2 T cell receptor beta chains from a single sample sequenced in a study of T cells in women clearing cervical HPV infection. Clones were read by immunoSEQ multiplex PCR, and TCRdb kept only the in-frame ones, dropping some. The sample is made up of tens of thousands of clones, and the top ten hold 5% of it. The specimen was blood buffy coat. The receptors stem from a woman between 18 and 70 years old with a cervical HPV16 infection that either progressed to CIN3+ or cleared (not recorded which).

To note about this clone: The CDR3 end falls 3 residues outside the read, so it is completed with the germline J gene. This chain links TRBV7-9 with TRBJ2-7; 10 bases match TRBD2. V lost 0 bases to trimming and J lost 3 bases; unmatched junction nucleotides: 2. The CDR3 loop spans 15 amino acids. Germline assignment: CDR1 SEHNR and CDR2 FQNEAQ (reference sequence). The CDR3 is CASSLAGLAVYEQYF. The CDR3 DNA, read in part, is TGTGCCAGCAGCTTAGCTGGACTAGCGGTCTACGAG.

To note about this clone: The read comes to an end 3 residues before the CDR3 does, leaving the germline J gene to fill in the end. V and J are TRBV7-2 and TRBJ2-3; 8 bases line up with TRBD1. The CDR3 is made up of 13 amino acids. CDR1 and CDR2 (germline): SGHTA, FQGNSA. V was clipped by 5 bases and J by 4 bases; unmatched bases: 2. The covered CDR3 bases are TGTGCCAGCAGCCCGACAGGGGCAGATACG. This translates into CASSPTGADT. The full CDR3 protein is CASSPTGADTQYF.